This TCR beta chain was found in a study of response to subunit inactivated influenza vaccine. J gave up 2 bases and V 5 bases, and 2 bases lay outside the gene matches. CDR1 and CDR2 from the germline V gene are SEHNR and FQNEAQ (reference sequence). The CDR3 covers 15 residues. One entry per CDR3 protein, called by TCRdb with MiXCR from the RT-PCR reads. The profile shows around 580,000 distinct CDR3 sequences, around 15% of them singletons. Here the sequenced sample was PBMCs from blood, taken about 12 days after vaccination. The source is a middle-aged man who received an inactivated influenza vaccine. This chain uses TRBV7-9 with TRBJ1-4, with TRBD1 matching 10 bases. CDR3 sequence (DNA): TGTGCCAGCAGCCTGACAGGGGGCACTAATGAAAAACTGTTTTTT. This encodes CASSLTGGTNEKLFF.